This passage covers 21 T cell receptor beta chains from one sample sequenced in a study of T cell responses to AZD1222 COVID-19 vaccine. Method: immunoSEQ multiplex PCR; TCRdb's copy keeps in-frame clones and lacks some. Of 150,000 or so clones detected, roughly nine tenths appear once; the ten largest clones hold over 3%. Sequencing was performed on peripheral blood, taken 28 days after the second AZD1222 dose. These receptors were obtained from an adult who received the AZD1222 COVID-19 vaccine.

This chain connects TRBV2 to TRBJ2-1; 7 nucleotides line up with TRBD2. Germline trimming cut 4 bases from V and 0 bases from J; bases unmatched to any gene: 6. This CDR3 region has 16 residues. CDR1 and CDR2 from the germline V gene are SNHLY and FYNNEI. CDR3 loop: CASSASGPSSYNEQFF. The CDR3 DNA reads TGTGCCAGCAGTGCTAGCGGCCCGAGCTCCTACAATGAGCAGTTCTTC.

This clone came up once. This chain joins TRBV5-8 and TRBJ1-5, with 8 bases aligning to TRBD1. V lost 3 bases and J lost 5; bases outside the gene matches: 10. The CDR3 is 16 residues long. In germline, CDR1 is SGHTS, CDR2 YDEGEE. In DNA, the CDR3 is TGTGCCAGCAGCTCCAGGACAGGGCGCAGAGATCAGCCCCAGCATTTT. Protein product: CASSSRTGRRDQPQHF.

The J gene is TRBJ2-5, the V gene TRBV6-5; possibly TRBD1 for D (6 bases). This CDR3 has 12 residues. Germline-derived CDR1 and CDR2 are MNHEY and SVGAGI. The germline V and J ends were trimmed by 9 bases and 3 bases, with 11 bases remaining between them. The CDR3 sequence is CASKGVEETQYF. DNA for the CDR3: TGTGCCAGTAAGGGGGTAGAAGAGACCCAGTACTTC.

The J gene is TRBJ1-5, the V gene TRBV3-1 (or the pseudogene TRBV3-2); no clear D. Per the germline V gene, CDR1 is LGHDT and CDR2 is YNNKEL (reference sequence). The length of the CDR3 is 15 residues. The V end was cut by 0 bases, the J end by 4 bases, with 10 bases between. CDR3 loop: CASSQDISKNQPQHF. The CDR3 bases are TGTGCCAGCAGCCAAGATATCTCGAAGAATCAGCCCCAGCATTTT.

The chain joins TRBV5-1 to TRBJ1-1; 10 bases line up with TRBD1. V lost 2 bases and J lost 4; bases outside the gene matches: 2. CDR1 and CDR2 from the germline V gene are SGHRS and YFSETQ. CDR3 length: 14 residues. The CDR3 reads CASSFDRGPTEAFF. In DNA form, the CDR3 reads TGCGCCAGCAGCTTTGACAGGGGGCCCACTGAAGCTTTCTTT.

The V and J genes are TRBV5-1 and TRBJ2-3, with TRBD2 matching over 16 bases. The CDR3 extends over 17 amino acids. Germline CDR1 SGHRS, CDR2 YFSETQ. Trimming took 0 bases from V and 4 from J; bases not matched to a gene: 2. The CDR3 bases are TGCGCCAGCAGCTTGGTGGGACTAGCGGGGGGGTCAGATACGCAGTATTTT. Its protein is CASSLVGLAGGSDTQYF.

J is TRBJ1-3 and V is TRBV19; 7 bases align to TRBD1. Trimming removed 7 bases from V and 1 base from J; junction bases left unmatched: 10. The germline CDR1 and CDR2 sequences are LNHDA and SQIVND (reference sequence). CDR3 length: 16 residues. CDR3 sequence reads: CASMGRQGRSGNTIYF. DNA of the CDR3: TGTGCCAGTATGGGAAGACAGGGTCGATCTGGAAACACCATATATTTT.

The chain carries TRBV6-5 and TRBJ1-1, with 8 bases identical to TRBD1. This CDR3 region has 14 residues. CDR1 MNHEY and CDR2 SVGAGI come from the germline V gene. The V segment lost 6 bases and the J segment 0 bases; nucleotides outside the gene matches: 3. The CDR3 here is CASSLGQVNTEAFF. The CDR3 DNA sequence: TGTGCCAGCAGCCTGGGACAGGTGAACACTGAAGCTTTCTTT.

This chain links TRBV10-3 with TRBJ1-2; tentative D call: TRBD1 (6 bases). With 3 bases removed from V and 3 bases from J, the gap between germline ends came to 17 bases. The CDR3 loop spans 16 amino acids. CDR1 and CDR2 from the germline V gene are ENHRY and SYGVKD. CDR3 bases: TGTGCCATCAGTGAAGGATCGGGGGGCCTGGACTATGGCTACACCTTC. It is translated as CAISEGSGGLDYGYTF.

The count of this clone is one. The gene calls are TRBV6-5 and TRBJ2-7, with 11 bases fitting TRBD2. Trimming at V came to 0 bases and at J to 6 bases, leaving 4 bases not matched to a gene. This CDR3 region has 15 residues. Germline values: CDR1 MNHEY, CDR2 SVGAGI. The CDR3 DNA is TGTGCCAGCAGTTACTCGCTAGCGGGAGGACGCGAGCAGTACTTC. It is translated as CASSYSLAGGREQYF.

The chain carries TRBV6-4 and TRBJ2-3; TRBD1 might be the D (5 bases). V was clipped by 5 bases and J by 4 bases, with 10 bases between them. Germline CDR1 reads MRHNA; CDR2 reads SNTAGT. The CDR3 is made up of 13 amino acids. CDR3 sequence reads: CASSISGPDTQYF. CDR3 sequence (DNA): TGTGCCAGCAGTATCTCAGGGCCAGATACGCAGTATTTT.

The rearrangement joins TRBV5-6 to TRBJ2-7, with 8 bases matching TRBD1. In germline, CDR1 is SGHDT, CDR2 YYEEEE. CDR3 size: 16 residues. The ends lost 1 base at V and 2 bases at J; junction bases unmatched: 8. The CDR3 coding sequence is TGTGCCAGCAGCTTGTATGGGGTGACAGGGGCCTACGAGCAGTACTTC. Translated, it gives CASSLYGVTGAYEQYF.

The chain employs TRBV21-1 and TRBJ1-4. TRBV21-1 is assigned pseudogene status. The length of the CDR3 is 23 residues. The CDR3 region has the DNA TGTGCCAGCAAACGCAAGACCTCGCCGGTGTGGGAACTAAAACTCGGAGGGGGGGAAAAACTGTTTTTT. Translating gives CASKRKTSPVWELKLGGGEKLFF.

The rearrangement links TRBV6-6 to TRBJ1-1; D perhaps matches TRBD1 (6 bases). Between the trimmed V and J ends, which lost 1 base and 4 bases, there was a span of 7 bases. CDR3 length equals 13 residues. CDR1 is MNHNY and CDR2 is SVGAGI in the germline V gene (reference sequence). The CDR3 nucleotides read TGTGCCAGCAGTTACTACAGGGCCACTGAAGCTTTCTTT. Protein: CASSYYRATEAFF.

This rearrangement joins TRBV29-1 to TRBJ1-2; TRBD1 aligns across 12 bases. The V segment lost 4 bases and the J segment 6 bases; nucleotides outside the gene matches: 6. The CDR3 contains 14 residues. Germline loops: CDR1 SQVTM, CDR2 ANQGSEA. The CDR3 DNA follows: TGCAGCGTTGGGGACAGGGGGCTTGTAAATGGCTACACCTTC. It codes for CSVGDRGLVNGYTF.

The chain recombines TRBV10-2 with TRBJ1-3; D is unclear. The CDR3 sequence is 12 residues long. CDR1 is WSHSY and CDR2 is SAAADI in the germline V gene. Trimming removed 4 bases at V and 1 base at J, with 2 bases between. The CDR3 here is CASSVSGNTIYF. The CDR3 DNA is TGCGCCAGCAGTGTGTCTGGAAACACCATATATTTT.

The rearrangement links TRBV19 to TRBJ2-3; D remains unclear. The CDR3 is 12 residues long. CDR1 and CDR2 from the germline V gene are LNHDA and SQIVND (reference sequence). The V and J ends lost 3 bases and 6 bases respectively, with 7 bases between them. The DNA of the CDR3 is TGTGCCAGTAGTATCGGCTGGGATACGCAGTATTTT. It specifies CASSIGWDTQYF. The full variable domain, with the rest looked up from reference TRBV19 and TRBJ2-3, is DGGITQSPKYLFRKEGQNVTLSCEQNLNHDAMYWYRQDPGQGLRLIYYSQIVNDFQKGDIAEGYSVSREKKESFPLTVTSAQKNPTAFYLCASSIGWDTQYFGPGTRLTVL.

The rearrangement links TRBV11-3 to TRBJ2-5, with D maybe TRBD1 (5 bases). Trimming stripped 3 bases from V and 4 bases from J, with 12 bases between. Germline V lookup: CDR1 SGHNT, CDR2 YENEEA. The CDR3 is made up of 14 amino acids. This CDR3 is CASSLAGSAETQYF. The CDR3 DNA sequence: TGTGCCAGCAGCTTGGCAGGGTCGGCAGAGACCCAGTACTTC.

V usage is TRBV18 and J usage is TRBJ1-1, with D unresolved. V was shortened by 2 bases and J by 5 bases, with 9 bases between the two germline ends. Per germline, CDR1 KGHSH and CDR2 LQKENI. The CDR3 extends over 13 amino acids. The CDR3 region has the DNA TGTGCCAGCTCACCAATCGGAGCAACTGAAGCTTTCTTT. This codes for CASSPIGATEAFF. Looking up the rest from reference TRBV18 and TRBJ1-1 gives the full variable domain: NAGVMQNPRHLVRRRGQEARLRCSPMKGHSHVYWYRQLPEEGLKFMVYLQKENIIDESGMPKERFSAEFPKEGPSILRIQQVVRGDSAAYFCASSPIGATEAFFGQGTRLTVV.

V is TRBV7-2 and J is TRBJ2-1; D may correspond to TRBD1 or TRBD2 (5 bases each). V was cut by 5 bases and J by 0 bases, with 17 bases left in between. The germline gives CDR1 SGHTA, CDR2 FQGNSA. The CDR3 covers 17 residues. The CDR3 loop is CASSPTGAQHSYNEQFF. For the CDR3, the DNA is TGTGCCAGCAGCCCGACCGGGGCCCAACACTCCTACAATGAGCAGTTCTTC.

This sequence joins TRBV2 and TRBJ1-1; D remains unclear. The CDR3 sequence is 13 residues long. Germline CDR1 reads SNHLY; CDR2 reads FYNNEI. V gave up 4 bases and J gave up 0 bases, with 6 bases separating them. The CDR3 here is CASSVSVNTEAFF. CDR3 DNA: TGTGCCAGCAGTGTAAGTGTGAACACTGAAGCTTTCTTT.